This note documents a single T cell receptor beta chain sequence. Its antigen is still unknown. The sample originates from a study of TIL therapy for anti-PD-1-resistant metastatic lung cancer. Study observations and caveats: TIL clonotype persistence in blood showed no apparent association with response. Treatment-naive, never-smoker and oncogene-addicted patients were overrepresented in this highly selected cohort.

The libraries were made with immunoSEQ v3. The table came from immunoSEQ multiplex PCR; TCRdb's copy has only in-frame clones and leaves some out. Among roughly 16,000 clones listed, around 88% were seen once. Germline CDR1 and CDR2: MRHNA and SNTAGT. Losses at the gene ends were 0 bases for V and 9 bases for J; bases not matched to a gene: 4. The CDR3 covers 15 residues. The time point was: pre-treatment sample, taken before nivolumab and TIL therapy. Patients were adults with stage 4 NSCLC. The specimen comprised blood, sampled at baseline. The receptor's source is a person aged 30 to 80 with non-small cell lung cancer. The chain couples TRBV6-4 to TRBJ2-1; 11 positions agree with TRBD1. CDR3 nucleotides: TGTGCCAGCAGTGACTCTGGGACAGGGGGGAGTGAGCAGTTCTTC. This codes for CASSDSGTGGSEQFF.